Presented here are 14 T cell receptor beta chains from one specimen sequenced in a study of cytomegalovirus exposure and HLA in healthy donors. TCRdb's table, derived via immunoSEQ multiplex PCR, lists solely in-frame clones and lacks some. Among 150,000 to 200,000 clones listed, about 83% were seen once. The sequenced sample was PBMCs. The receptors were gathered from a woman aged 18-29 years in good health and CMV-seronegative.

The count of this clone is one. The chain uses TRBV19 and TRBJ1-2, with D unclear. The CDR3 length is 12 residues. V was clipped by 3 bases and J by 4 bases, with 6 bases between them. Per germline, CDR1 LNHDA and CDR2 SQIVND (reference sequence). CDR3 nucleotides: TGTGCCAGTAGTATGGTAGCCTATGGCTACACCTTC. Translation: CASSMVAYGYTF. The whole variable domain, filled in from reference TRBV19 and TRBJ1-2, reads DGGITQSPKYLFRKEGQNVTLSCEQNLNHDAMYWYRQDPGQGLRLIYYSQIVNDFQKGDIAEGYSVSREKKESFPLTVTSAQKNPTAFYLCASSMVAYGYTFGSGTRLTVV.

Only one count was recorded for this clone. V and J are TRBV5-1 and TRBJ2-5; weak D call: TRBD2 (5 bases). Trimming shortened V by 5 bases and J by 0 bases, and 11 bases separated the two germline ends. The CDR3 covers 14 residues. The germline CDR1 and CDR2 sequences are SGHRS and YFSETQ. The CDR3 is CASSREVYQETQYF. Here the CDR3 DNA reads TGCGCCAGCAGTCGGGAAGTGTACCAAGAGACCCAGTACTTC. Drawing the rest from reference TRBV5-1 and TRBJ2-5, the complete variable domain is KAGVTQTPRYLIKTRGQQVTLSCSPISGHRSVSWYQQTPGQGLQFLFEYFSETQRNKGNFPGRFSGRQFSNSRSEMNVSTLELGDSALYLCASSREVYQETQYFGPGTRLLVL.

This clone came up a few times. The chain uses TRBV11-2 and TRBJ1-6, with unresolved D. This CDR3 spans 15 amino acids. Germline V CDR1 and CDR2: SGHAT, FQNNGV. Trimming took off 3 bases at V and 7 bases at J, with 13 bases between the two ends. CDR3 protein: CASSFSPGSNSPLHF. Written as DNA, the CDR3 is TGTGCCAGCAGCTTTTCCCCGGGTTCAAATTCACCCCTCCACTTT. The entire variable domain, with the rest obtained from reference TRBV11-2 and TRBJ1-6, is as follows: EAGVAQSPRYKIIEKRQSVAFWCNPISGHATLYWYQQILGQGPKLLIQFQNNGVVDDSQLPKDRFSAERLKGVDSTLKIQPAKLEDSAVYLCASSFSPGSNSPLHFGNGTRLTVT.

This chain connects TRBV14 to TRBJ1-1; no reliable D call. V lost 4 bases to trimming and J lost 3 bases, with 9 bases between them. The CDR3 covers 13 residues. Germline loops: CDR1 SGHDN, CDR2 FVKESK. The DNA of the CDR3 is TGTGCCAGCAGCCGAACAGCCGACACTGAAGCTTTCTTT. It is translated as CASSRTADTEAFF. Complete variable domain (other parts from reference TRBV14 and TRBJ1-1): EAGVTQFPSHSVIEKGQTVTLRCDPISGHDNLYWYRRVMGKEIKFLLHFVKESKQDESGMPNNRFLAERTGGTYSTLKVQPAELEDSGVYFCASSRTADTEAFFGQGTRLTVV.

V gene TRBV6-1 combines with J gene TRBJ2-1, with unresolved D. CDR3 length equals 12 residues. From germline, CDR1 is MNHNS and CDR2 SASEGT. V was clipped by 6 bases and J by 15 bases, with 18 bases between them. CDR3 sequence reads: CASSKFQDRAFF. The DNA for the CDR3 is TGTGCCAGCAGCAAGTTTCAAGATCGCGCGTTCTTC.

Worth noting for this clone: Other DNA sequences of this sample code for an identical CDR3. This chain uses TRBV27 with TRBJ2-2, with D possibly being TRBD2 (5 bases). The V gene lost 3 bases and the J gene lost 5 bases, with 10 bases spanning the gap. Germline CDR1 and CDR2: MNHEY and SMNVEV (reference sequence). This CDR3 contains 14 residues. The CDR3 reads CASSFGAATGELFF. CDR3 in DNA: TGTGCCAGCAGTTTTGGAGCGGCGACCGGGGAGCTGTTTTTT.

This chain joins TRBV30 and TRBJ2-7, with 10 bases that match TRBD1. The CDR3 has 15 amino acids. The V segment lost 3 bases and the J segment 3 bases; nucleotides outside the gene matches: 8. Germline V gene data show CDR1 as GTSNPN and CDR2 as SVGIG (reference sequence). The CDR3 nucleotides are TGTGCCTGGAGCCCCGGACAGGGGGTTTTCTACGAGCAGTACTTC. It yields the protein CAWSPGQGVFYEQYF.

The chain uses TRBV19 and TRBJ1-5, with D possibly TRBD1 on 6 matching bases. Germline loops: CDR1 LNHDA, CDR2 SQIVND (reference sequence). V was pared by 3 bases and J by 3 bases, with 21 bases between. The CDR3 sequence is 18 residues long. DNA of the CDR3: TGTGCCAGTAGTATCGAGCAGGGGCGAATGGGCACCAATCAGCCCCAGCATTTT. Translating gives CASSIEQGRMGTNQPQHF.

The V gene is TRBV5-1, the J gene TRBJ1-2, with no clear D. Trimming cost V 5 bases and J 7 bases, with 15 bases left between them. CDR1 SGHRS and CDR2 YFSETQ come from the germline V gene. This CDR3 region has 13 residues. CDR3 sequence: CASSFGGPGGYTF. Written as DNA, the CDR3 is TGCGCCAGCAGTTTTGGAGGGCCGGGTGGCTACACCTTC.

The chain recombines TRBV11-2 with TRBJ1-1; D might be TRBD1 (6 bases). The germline V gene encodes CDR1 SGHAT and CDR2 FQNNGV. There are 15 residues in the CDR3. V shed 5 bases and J shed 4 bases, with 17 bases lying between them. The CDR3 DNA reads TGTGCCAGCAGCGTAAGCGACAGGACGAGCACTGAAGCTTTCTTT. Protein: CASSVSDRTSTEAFF.

The chain employs TRBV29-1 and TRBJ2-7; 9 bases agree with TRBD2. With V trimmed by 7 bases and J by 3 bases, 7 bases remained unmatched. CDR3 length: 13 amino acids. Germline loops: CDR1 SQVTM, CDR2 ANQGSEA. Here the CDR3 DNA reads TGCAGCGCTTCTAGCGGGAAACGCTACGAGCAGTACTTC. Amino acid sequence: CSASSGKRYEQYF.

The V gene is TRBV4-1, the J gene TRBJ1-6; 10 bases align to TRBD1. CDR1 is MGHRA and CDR2 is YSYEKL in the germline V gene. The CDR3 contains 15 residues. Trimming took 7 bases from V and 8 from J; bases not matched to a gene: 8. The DNA of the CDR3 is TGCGCCAGCAACTTTGGACAGGGGGAAGATTCACCCCTCCACTTT. This sequence encodes CASNFGQGEDSPLHF.

The CDR3 bases are TGTGCCAGCAGCGCACCCCCGGTGGAGGTGGGCACTGAAGCTTTCTTT. Protein: CASSAPPVEVGTEAFF. The chain couples TRBV11-3 to TRBJ1-1; D unresolved. Trimming stripped 5 bases from V and 4 bases from J, with 20 bases between. This CDR3 is built from 16 residues. Per the germline V gene, CDR1 is SGHNT and CDR2 is YENEEA.

This rearrangement joins TRBV18 to TRBJ1-5; D possibly corresponds to TRBD1 (6 bases). V was trimmed by 2 bases and J by 7 bases, leaving 15 bases between them. The CDR3 extends over 15 amino acids. Per the germline V gene, CDR1 is KGHSH and CDR2 is LQKENI. The CDR3 DNA sequence: TGTGCCAGCTCACCAGGTGGGACATCGGGACAGCCCCAGCATTTT. Translating it yields CASSPGGTSGQPQHF.